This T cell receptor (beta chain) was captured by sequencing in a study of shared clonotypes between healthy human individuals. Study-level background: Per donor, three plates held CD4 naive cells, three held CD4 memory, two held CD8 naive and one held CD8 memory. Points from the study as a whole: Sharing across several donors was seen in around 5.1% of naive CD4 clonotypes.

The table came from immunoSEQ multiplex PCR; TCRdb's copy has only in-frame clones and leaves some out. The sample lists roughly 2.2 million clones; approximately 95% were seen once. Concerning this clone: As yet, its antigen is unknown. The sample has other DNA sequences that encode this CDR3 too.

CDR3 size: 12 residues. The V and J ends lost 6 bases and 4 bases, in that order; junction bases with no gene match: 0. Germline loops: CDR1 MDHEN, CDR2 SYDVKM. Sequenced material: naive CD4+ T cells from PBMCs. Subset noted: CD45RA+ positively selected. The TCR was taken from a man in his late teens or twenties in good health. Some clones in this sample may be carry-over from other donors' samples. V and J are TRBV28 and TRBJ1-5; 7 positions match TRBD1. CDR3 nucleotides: TGTGCCAGCAGGACAGGGAATCAGCCCCAGCATTTT. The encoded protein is CASRTGNQPQHF.